The rows below give T cell receptor beta chains drawn from one sample of a study of blood T cell repertoires in COVID-19. Generated by immunoSEQ multiplex PCR, the TCRdb table keeps only in-frame clones and is missing some. Of more than 200,000 clones in the sample, 79% were seen once. Input material: peripheral blood. All receptors come from a woman aged 40 to 55 with active or convalescent COVID-19. The CDR3 runs from the conserved cysteine through the conserved F or W. D genes are given only for firm matches. The size field is filled for only some rows; it gives once, few, many or a size class.

CDR3 DNA: TGTGCCAGCCGCGGGGGGTACACAGATACGCAGTATTTT
CDR3 protein: CASRGGYTDTQYF
clone size: few
V gene: TRBV6-5
J gene: TRBJ2-3
D gene: TRBD2

CDR3 DNA: TGTGCCAGTAGTGAGAGGACTAATGAAAAACTGTTTTTT
CDR3 protein: CASSERTNEKLFF
clone size: NA
V gene: TRBV19
J gene: TRBJ1-4
D gene: NA

CDR3 DNA: TGTGCCAGCAAACCGGGGTTCACTAATGAAAAACTGTTTTTT
CDR3 protein: CASKPGFTNEKLFF
clone size: NA
V gene: TRBV6-5
J gene: TRBJ1-4
D gene: NA

CDR3 DNA: TGTGCCAGCCACTTACAGGGGGCGACCTACGAGCAGTACTTC
CDR3 protein: CASHLQGATYEQYF
clone size: NA
V gene: TRBV6-5
J gene: TRBJ2-7
D gene: TRBD1

CDR3 DNA: TGTGCCAGCAATCCCCTAGGCGGCACCTACGAGCAGTACTTC
CDR3 protein: CASNPLGGTYEQYF
clone size: NA
V gene: TRBV27
J gene: TRBJ2-7
D gene: NA

CDR3 DNA: TGTGCCAGTCGGGGACAAGAGACAGATACGCAGTATTTT
CDR3 protein: CASRGQETDTQYF
clone size: NA
V gene: TRBV19
J gene: TRBJ2-3
D gene: NA

CDR3 DNA: TGTGCCAGCAGACCGGGACTCAAACCAACTAATGAAAAACTGTTTTTT
CDR3 protein: CASRPGLKPTNEKLFF
clone size: NA
V gene: TRBV7-9
J gene: TRBJ1-4
D gene: NA

CDR3 DNA: TGTGCCAGTAGTGTTAAGGGGGACACTGAAGCTTTCTTT
CDR3 protein: CASSVKGDTEAFF
clone size: many
V gene: TRBV19
J gene: TRBJ1-1
D gene: NA

CDR3 DNA: TGTGCCAGCAGTCCTCAGCGACTAAGTAATTCACCCCTCCACTTT
CDR3 protein: CASSPQRLSNSPLHF
clone size: few
V gene: TRBV27
J gene: TRBJ1-6
D gene: NA

CDR3 DNA: TGTGCCAGTAGTATGACAGGGCTCATGGAAAAACTGTTTTTT
CDR3 protein: CASSMTGLMEKLFF
clone size: NA
V gene: TRBV19
J gene: TRBJ1-4
D gene: TRBD1

CDR3 DNA: TGTGCCAGCGAATTAGGGGTTGGGAACACTGAAGCTTTCTTT
CDR3 protein: CASELGVGNTEAFF
clone size: NA
V gene: TRBV7-9
J gene: TRBJ1-1
D gene: NA

CDR3 DNA: TGTGCCAGCAGACCACAGGGGGCATACGAAAAACTGTTTTTT
CDR3 protein: CASRPQGAYEKLFF
clone size: NA
V gene: TRBV3-1/TRBV3-2
J gene: TRBJ1-4
D gene: TRBD1

CDR3 DNA: TGTGCCACCAGCGGGCCCCGACAGGGGCTTGGGAACTATGGCTACACCTTC
CDR3 protein: CATSGPRQGLGNYGYTF
clone size: once
V gene: TRBV15
J gene: TRBJ1-2
D gene: TRBD1

CDR3 DNA: TGCGCCAGCAGCTCGCCCCCTTCAGATGGCTACACCTTC
CDR3 protein: CASSSPPSDGYTF
clone size: NA
V gene: TRBV5-1
J gene: TRBJ1-2
D gene: NA

CDR3 DNA: TGTGCCACGGGGAAAACGAACACCGGGGAGCTGTTTTTT
CDR3 protein: CATGKTNTGELFF
clone size: NA
V gene: TRBV12-3/TRBV12-4
J gene: TRBJ2-2
D gene: NA

CDR3 DNA: TGTGCCAGCAGCGCGGATACCAGAGAGACCCAGTACTTC
CDR3 protein: CASSADTRETQYF
clone size: NA
V gene: TRBV12-3/TRBV12-4
J gene: TRBJ2-5
D gene: NA

CDR3 DNA: TGTGCCAGCAGCGTAGGGGGACTAGACCGAACTGGAGGGCAGTTCTTC
CDR3 protein: CASSVGGLDRTGGQFF
clone size: NA
V gene: TRBV9
J gene: TRBJ2-1
D gene: TRBD2

CDR3 DNA: TGTGCCAGCAGCTTAGTGAGGTACAAGAGCTCCTACGAGCAGTACTTC
CDR3 protein: CASSLVRYKSSYEQYF
clone size: once
V gene: TRBV7-9
J gene: TRBJ2-7
D gene: NA

CDR3 DNA: TGTGCCAGCAGCGTAGCTGGCGGGGGTAATGAAAAACTGTTTTTT
CDR3 protein: CASSVAGGGNEKLFF
clone size: once
V gene: TRBV9
J gene: TRBJ1-4
D gene: NA

CDR3 DNA: TGTGCCAGCAGCGGAACCGGGACAGTGAACACCGGGGAGCTGTTTTTT
CDR3 protein: CASSGTGTVNTGELFF
clone size: NA
V gene: TRBV9
J gene: TRBJ2-2
D gene: TRBD1

CDR3 DNA: TGTGCCAGCAGTCAGGGGGGACGGGGTATGAACACTGAAGCTTTCTTT
CDR3 protein: CASSQGGRGMNTEAFF
clone size: NA
V gene: TRBV13
J gene: TRBJ1-1
D gene: TRBD1

CDR3 DNA: TGTGCCAGCAGCTTAGGGGAAGCGGGGCAAGAGACCCAGTACTTC
CDR3 protein: CASSLGEAGQETQYF
clone size: NA
V gene: TRBV11-3
J gene: TRBJ2-5
D gene: TRBD2

CDR3 DNA: TGTGCCATCAGTGAGTCGAAGAACAGGGTTCGCGCTGAAGCTTTCTTT
CDR3 protein: CAISESKNRVRAEAFF
clone size: NA
V gene: TRBV10-3
J gene: TRBJ1-1
D gene: NA

CDR3 DNA: TGTGCCACCAACCGGGCAGGGGATATGGGCTACACCTTC
CDR3 protein: CATNRAGDMGYTF
clone size: NA
V gene: TRBV24-1
J gene: TRBJ1-2
D gene: NA

CDR3 DNA: TGTGCCAGCAGTGACTCGACAGGGGGGTTGTCACCCCTCCACTTT
CDR3 protein: CASSDSTGGLSPLHF
clone size: NA
V gene: TRBV6-4
J gene: TRBJ1-6
D gene: TRBD1

CDR3 DNA: TGTGCCAGCAGCCCCAGGGGGGATCAGCCCCAGCATTTT
CDR3 protein: CASSPRGDQPQHF
clone size: NA
V gene: TRBV7-9
J gene: TRBJ1-5
D gene: TRBD1

CDR3 DNA: TGTGCCAGTAGTATAGGCGGAAGCGATTCACCCCTCCACTTT
CDR3 protein: CASSIGGSDSPLHF
clone size: NA
V gene: TRBV19
J gene: TRBJ1-6
D gene: NA

CDR3 DNA: TGTGCCAGCAGCCGGGACAGGGGTACCGGGGAGCTGTTTTTT
CDR3 protein: CASSRDRGTGELFF
clone size: few
V gene: TRBV6-5
J gene: TRBJ2-2
D gene: TRBD1

CDR3 DNA: TGCGCCAGCAGCCCCAGGGGGACGATGAACACTGAAGCTTTCTTT
CDR3 protein: CASSPRGTMNTEAFF
clone size: NA
V gene: TRBV5-1
J gene: TRBJ1-1
D gene: TRBD1

CDR3 DNA: TGTGCCAGCACCCTGGACACAGGAGCAGATACGCAGTATTTT
CDR3 protein: CASTLDTGADTQYF
clone size: NA
V gene: TRBV5-4
J gene: TRBJ2-3
D gene: NA

CDR3 DNA: TGTGCCAGCAGCCAAAGTCAGGCTGAAGCTTTCTTT
CDR3 protein: CASSQSQAEAFF
clone size: NA
V gene: TRBV3-1/TRBV3-2
J gene: TRBJ1-1
D gene: NA

CDR3 DNA: TGTGCCAGCACTCCTCGACAGGCAAATGAAAAACTGTTTTTT
CDR3 protein: CASTPRQANEKLFF
clone size: NA
V gene: TRBV6-5
J gene: TRBJ1-4
D gene: NA

CDR3 DNA: TGTGCCAGCTCACCAAACAGGGAGAACTATGGCTACACCTTC
CDR3 protein: CASSPNRENYGYTF
clone size: NA
V gene: TRBV18
J gene: TRBJ1-2
D gene: NA

CDR3 DNA: TGTGCCAGCAGAAGAGTGGACACCGGGGAGCTGTTTTTT
CDR3 protein: CASRRVDTGELFF
clone size: NA
V gene: TRBV28
J gene: TRBJ2-2
D gene: NA

CDR3 DNA: TGTGCCAGCAGCAAGACTCTCGGACGTAAGACAGACACCATATATTTT
CDR3 protein: CASSKTLGRKTDTIYF
clone size: NA
V gene: TRBV21-1
J gene: TRBJ1-3
D gene: NA

CDR3 DNA: TGTGCCAGCAGCCTTTACACAGATACGCAGTATTTT
CDR3 protein: CASSLYTDTQYF
clone size: NA
V gene: TRBV7-8
J gene: TRBJ2-3
D gene: NA